This T cell receptor (beta chain) was sequenced in a study of CD8 T cells in ankylosing spondylitis. Quantitative 5'-RACE with molecular barcodes produced the TCR beta libraries. TCRdb called the 5' RACE reads again in MiXCR, with one record for every CDR3 protein. The profile covers 150,000 to 200,000 distinct CDR3 sequences, with over 10% appearing a single time and approximately 9.9% taken by the ten largest. CDR1 and CDR2 from the germline V gene are LNHDA and SQIVND (reference sequence). Trimming shortened V by 5 bases and J by 6 bases, and 9 bases separated the two germline ends. The CDR3 is 12 amino acids. Ten or more counts support this clonotype. The antigen remains unidentified. Study observations and caveats: Disease-linked clones were reportedly significantly enriched in matched ankylosing spondylitis synovial fluid. A motif in TCR beta, a set of 8 or 9 highly homologous variants, appeared characteristic of ankylosing spondylitis blood. CD8+ disease-linked clones were present at relatively low frequencies in blood.

Specimen: blood, either unsorted or a sorted T cell fraction (not recorded which). The rearrangement uses TRBV19 and TRBJ2-3; no definite D call. The receptor comes from a female donor with ankylosing spondylitis or in good health (not recorded which). CDR3 residues: CASSAEWDTQYF. CDR3 nucleotides: TGTGCCAGTAGTGCCGAATGGGATACGCAGTATTTT.